This entry lists 17 T cell receptor beta chains sequenced from one sample in a study of OX40 agonist ivuxolimab in advanced cancers. Clones were sequenced by immunoSEQ multiplex PCR, and TCRdb holds only the in-frame ones, with some missing. The table includes roughly 50,000 clones, about 80% detected once. Material: CD4+ or CD8+ T cells sorted from blood, obtained in a trial of the OX40 agonist ivuxolimab. The receptor source for this set is an adult with an advanced solid tumor such as melanoma, head and neck, liver or kidney cancer.

This clone showed up just a few times. In nucleotides, the CDR3 is TGTGCCAGCAGCTTAAGGGTTAATAGCGGTAACACAGATACGCAGTATTTT. Translating gives CASSLRVNSGNTDTQYF. The V gene is TRBV7-9, the J gene TRBJ2-3; D is possibly TRBD2 (6 bases). CDR1 is SEHNR, CDR2 FQNEAQ, per germline (reference sequence). Deletions cut 2 bases from V and 2 bases from J, with 17 bases between. The CDR3 loop spans 17 amino acids.

The V call is TRBV5-4, the J call TRBJ2-7; 8 nucleotides line up with TRBD2. The CDR3 length is 15 residues. V lost 4 bases to trimming and J lost 2 bases; unmatched junction nucleotides: 8. Germline loops: CDR1 SGHNT, CDR2 YYREEE (reference sequence). The CDR3 loop reads CASSEGLGRTYEQYF. The CDR3 coding sequence is TGTGCCAGCAGCGAGGGACTAGGGCGGACCTACGAGCAGTACTTC.

CDR3 amino acids: CASSFDSFPSGELFF. The CDR3 nucleotides read TGTGCCAGCAGCTTTGACTCTTTCCCATCCGGGGAGCTGTTTTTT. The rearrangement joins TRBV5-4 to TRBJ2-2; D unresolved. The V and J ends lost 2 bases and 6 bases respectively, with 14 bases between them. Germline CDR1 SGHNT, CDR2 YYREEE (reference sequence). This CDR3 spans 15 amino acids.

V usage is TRBV4-3 and J usage is TRBJ1-2; TRBD1 matches 11 bases. The CDR3 has 17 amino acids. Germline V lookup: CDR1 LGHNA, CDR2 YSLEER. J lost 0 bases, V lost 3 bases, and 6 bases had no gene match. This CDR3 is CASSQGTGGYSNYGYTF. In DNA form, the CDR3 reads TGCGCCAGCAGCCAGGGGACAGGGGGATATTCTAACTATGGCTACACCTTC.

The chain employs TRBV18 and TRBJ2-5; 11 nucleotides align to TRBD1. In germline, CDR1 is KGHSH, CDR2 LQKENI. The CDR3 totals 15 residues. V was clipped by 8 bases and J by 2 bases; unmatched bases: 7. CDR3 sequence: CASRAGTGGQETQYF. The CDR3, as DNA: TGTGCCAGCCGAGCCGGGACAGGGGGGCAAGAGACCCAGTACTTC.

This chain uses TRBV2 with TRBJ2-7; perhaps TRBD1 as D (5 bases). The CDR3 runs 15 residues. Germline CDR1 is SNHLY and CDR2 is FYNNEI. The V end was cut by 1 base, the J end by 2 bases, with 12 bases between. CDR3 nucleotide sequence: TGTGCCAGCAGTGAAGACAGGAGTCCCCCCTACGAGCAGTACTTC. It translates to CASSEDRSPPYEQYF.

V gene TRBV6-1 combines with J gene TRBJ2-7; 7 bases are a match to TRBD2. In germline, CDR1 is MNHNS, CDR2 SASEGT. V trimming: 4 bases; J trimming: 2 bases; junction bases outside the gene matches: 5. The CDR3 consists of 14 residues. CDR3 protein: CASSAPGRAYEQYF. As DNA, the CDR3 is TGTGCCAGCAGTGCCCCGGGGAGGGCCTACGAGCAGTACTTC.

This chain joins TRBV6-4 and TRBJ1-1, with TRBD1 as a possible D gene (6 bases). Trimming pared 8 bases from V and 0 bases from J, leaving 10 bases between. CDR1 is MRHNA and CDR2 is SNTAGT in the germline V gene. This CDR3 is built from 13 residues. The CDR3 loop reads CASSRTVNTEAFF. The CDR3 DNA follows: TGTGCCAGCTCTCGGACAGTGAACACTGAAGCTTTCTTT.

The J gene is TRBJ1-4, the V gene TRBV5-1; no clear D. This CDR3 has 15 amino acids. CDR1 SGHRS and CDR2 YFSETQ come from the germline V gene. Deletions cut 0 bases from V and 0 bases from J, with 6 bases between. CDR3 bases: TGCGCCAGCAGCTTGGCCCAAGCAACTAATGAAAAACTGTTTTTT. Translated: CASSLAQATNEKLFF.

This chain uses TRBV11-2 with TRBJ2-1; 7 nucleotides align to TRBD2. This CDR3 is built from 16 residues. Germline CDR1 and CDR2: SGHAT and FQNNGV. With V trimmed by 3 bases and J by 5 bases, 10 bases remained unmatched. The DNA for the CDR3 is TGTGCCAGCAGCTTGACCCCCACTAGCGCCGACAATGAGCAGTTCTTC. This translates into CASSLTPTSADNEQFF.

In this sample, this clone turned up a few times. The chain is built from TRBV6-5 and TRBJ1-2, with 9 positions matching TRBD1. Germline CDR1 reads MNHEY; CDR2 reads SVGAGI. The CDR3 is 13 amino acids. The trim removed 4 bases at V and 8 bases at J, leaving 5 bases unmatched. For the CDR3, the DNA is TGTGCCAGCAGTTGGGGGACAGGGTCCGGCTACACCTTC. Amino acids: CASSWGTGSGYTF.

This chain joins TRBV10-3 and TRBJ1-5; a possible D gene is TRBD1 (6 bases). The germline V gene has CDR1 ENHRY and CDR2 SYGVKD. This CDR3 has 13 residues. V lost 4 bases to trimming and J lost 7 bases, with 11 bases between them. CDR3 bases: TGTGCCATCAGTGTTATGCAGGGGCAGCCCCAGCATTTT. Its protein product is CAISVMQGQPQHF.

The genes are TRBV6-5 and TRBJ2-5; D gene unclear. Trimming left V 0 bases short and J 5 bases short, with 4 bases between. CDR1 is MNHEY, CDR2 SVGAGI, per germline. The CDR3 runs to 12 residues. The CDR3: CASSYSGETQYF. As DNA, the CDR3 is TGTGCCAGCAGTTACTCCGGGGAGACCCAGTACTTC.

The CDR3 DNA follows: TGTGCCAGCAGTGACGGGGGGTGGGAGACCCAGTACTTC. Encoded protein: CASSDGGWETQYF. The V gene is TRBV2, the J gene TRBJ2-5; TRBD2 aligns across 7 bases. Germline V gene lookup returns CDR1 SNHLY and CDR2 FYNNEI. The CDR3 has 13 residues. Unmatched junction bases numbered 3, after V lost 3 bases and J lost 5 bases.

CDR3 nucleotide sequence: TGCGCCAGCAGCCCAGACCGGGACCCAGAAAGGCACTCACCCCTCCACTTT. It is translated as CASSPDRDPERHSPLHF. The genes are TRBV5-1 and TRBJ1-6; TRBD1 might be the D (5 bases). CDR1 and CDR2 (germline): SGHRS, YFSETQ. The V and J ends lost 4 bases and 10 bases respectively, with 24 bases between them. The CDR3 covers 17 residues.

This clone was counted a few times. The rearrangement uses TRBV19 and TRBJ1-1; 7 bases are a match to TRBD1. From germline, CDR1 is LNHDA and CDR2 SQIVND (reference sequence). The J segment lost 0 bases and the V segment lost 6 bases, leaving 1 base of the junction unmatched. The CDR3 consists of 13 residues. The CDR3 region is CASRGQMNTEAFF. In DNA, the CDR3 is TGTGCCAGTAGGGGACAGATGAACACTGAAGCTTTCTTT.

The V call is TRBV7-2, the J call TRBJ1-1, with 9 bases fitting TRBD1. CDR1 SGHTA and CDR2 FQGNSA come from the germline V gene. The CDR3 is 18 residues long. The V and J ends lost 5 bases and 4 bases, in that order; junction bases with no gene match: 17. The CDR3 loop reads CASSETPFTGTGSTEAFF. The DNA of the CDR3 is TGTGCCAGCAGCGAAACCCCCTTTACCGGGACAGGGAGCACTGAAGCTTTCTTT.